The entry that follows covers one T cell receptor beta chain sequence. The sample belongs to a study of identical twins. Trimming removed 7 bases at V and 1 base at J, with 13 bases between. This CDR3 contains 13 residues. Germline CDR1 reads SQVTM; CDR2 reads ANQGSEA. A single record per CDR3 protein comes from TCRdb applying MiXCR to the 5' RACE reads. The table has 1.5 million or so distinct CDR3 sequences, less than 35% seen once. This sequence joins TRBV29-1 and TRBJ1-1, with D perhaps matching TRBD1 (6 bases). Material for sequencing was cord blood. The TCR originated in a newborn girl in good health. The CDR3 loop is CSAIRGSNTEAFF. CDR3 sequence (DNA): TGCAGCGCGATCAGGGGTTCGAACACTGAAGCTTTCTTT.